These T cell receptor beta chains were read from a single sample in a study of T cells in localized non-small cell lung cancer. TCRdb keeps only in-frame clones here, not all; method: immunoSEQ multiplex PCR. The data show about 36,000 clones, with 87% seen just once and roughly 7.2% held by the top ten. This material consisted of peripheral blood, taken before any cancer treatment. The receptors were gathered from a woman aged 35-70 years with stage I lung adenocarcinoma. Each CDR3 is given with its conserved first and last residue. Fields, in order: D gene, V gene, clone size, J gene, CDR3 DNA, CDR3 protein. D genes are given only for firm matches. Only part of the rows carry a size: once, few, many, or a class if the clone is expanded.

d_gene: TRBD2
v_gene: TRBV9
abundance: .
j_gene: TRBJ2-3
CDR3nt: TGTGCCAGCAGCGTAGCTCTTTCTAGCGGGGGGGGCACAGATACGCAGTATTTT
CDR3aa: CASSVALSSGGGTDTQYF

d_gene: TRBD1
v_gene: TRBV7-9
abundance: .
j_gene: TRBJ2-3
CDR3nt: TGTGCCAGCAGCTTAGTACAGGGGGATACGCAGTATTTT
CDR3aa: CASSLVQGDTQYF

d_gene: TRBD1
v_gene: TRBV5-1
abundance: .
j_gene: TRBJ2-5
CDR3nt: TGCGCCAGCAGCTTGTGGACAGGGGTGGGTACCCAGTACTTC
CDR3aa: CASSLWTGVGTQYF

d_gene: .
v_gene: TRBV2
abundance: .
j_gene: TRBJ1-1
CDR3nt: TGTGCCAGCAGAACTCCAGCCACTGAAGCTTTCTTT
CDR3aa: CASRTPATEAFF

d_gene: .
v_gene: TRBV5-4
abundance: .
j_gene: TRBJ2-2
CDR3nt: TGTGCCAGCACCCTACCGGGGTCTCCCACCGGGGAGCTGTTTTTT
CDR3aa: CASTLPGSPTGELFF

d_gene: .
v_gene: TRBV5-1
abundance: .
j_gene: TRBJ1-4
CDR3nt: TGCGCCAGCAGCTTGGCAGGTCTGGGGGGTAATGAAAAACTGTTTTTT
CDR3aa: CASSLAGLGGNEKLFF

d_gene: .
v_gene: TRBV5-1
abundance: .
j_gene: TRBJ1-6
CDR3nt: TGCGCCAGCAGCTTGGTGGGGGGAACCTATAATTCACCCCTCCACTTT
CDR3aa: CASSLVGGTYNSPLHF

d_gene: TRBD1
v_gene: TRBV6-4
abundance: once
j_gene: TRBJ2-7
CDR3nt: TGTGCCAGCAGCCCCTCGACAGGGGGTAACGAGCAGTACTTC
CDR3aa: CASSPSTGGNEQYF

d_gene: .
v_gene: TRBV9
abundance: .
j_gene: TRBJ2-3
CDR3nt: TGTGCCAGCAGCGCAGGGGCATGGGGCACAGATACGCAGTATTTT
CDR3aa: CASSAGAWGTDTQYF

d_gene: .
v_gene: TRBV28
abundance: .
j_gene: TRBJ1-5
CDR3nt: TGTGCCAGCAGTTTACGGGCGGGGGCAGGGCGCAATCAGCCCCAGCATTTT
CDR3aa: CASSLRAGAGRNQPQHF

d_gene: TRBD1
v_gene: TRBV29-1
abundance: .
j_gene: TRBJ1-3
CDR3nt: TGCAGCGCAACGAGACAGGGGCCCAATCTCTCTGGAAACACCATATATTTT
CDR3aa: CSATRQGPNLSGNTIYF

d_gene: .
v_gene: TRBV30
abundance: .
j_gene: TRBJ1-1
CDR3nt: TGTGCCTGTTCCGCTACAGGGCCTAATGAAGCTTTCTTT
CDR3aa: CACSATGPNEAFF

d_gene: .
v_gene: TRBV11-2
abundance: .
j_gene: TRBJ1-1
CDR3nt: TGTGCCAGCAGCTTAGATCGAGGCCGGAAGAACACTGAAGCTTTCTTT
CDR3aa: CASSLDRGRKNTEAFF

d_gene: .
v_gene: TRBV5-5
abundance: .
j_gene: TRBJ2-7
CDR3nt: TGTGCCAGCAGGGTTGGGGTCTCAACCCACTACGAGCAGTACTTC
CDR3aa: CASRVGVSTHYEQYF

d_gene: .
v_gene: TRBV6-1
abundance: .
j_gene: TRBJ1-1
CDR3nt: TGTGCCAGCATTGAGGTAGCGGACACTGAAGCTTTCTTT
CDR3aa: CASIEVADTEAFF

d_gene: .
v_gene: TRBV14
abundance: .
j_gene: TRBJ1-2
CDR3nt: TGTGCCAGCAGCCGTTCCTCGGGGCCCAACTATGGCTACACCTTC
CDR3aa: CASSRSSGPNYGYTF

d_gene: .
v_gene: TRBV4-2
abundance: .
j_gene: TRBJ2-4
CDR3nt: TGTGCCAGCAGCTCCTACAGGGAGGAAAACATTCAGTACTTC
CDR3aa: CASSSYREENIQYF

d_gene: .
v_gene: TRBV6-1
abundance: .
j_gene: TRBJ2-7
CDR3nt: TGTGCCAGCAGTGAAGCGCGGGATTTAACCTACGAGCAGTACTTC
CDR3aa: CASSEARDLTYEQYF

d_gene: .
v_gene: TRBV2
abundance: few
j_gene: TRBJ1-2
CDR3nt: TGTGCCAGCAGCTTATCCGACAGAAGCTACTCATTC
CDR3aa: CASSLSDRSYSF

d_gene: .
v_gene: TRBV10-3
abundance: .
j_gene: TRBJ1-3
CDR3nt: TGTGCCATCAGCGAAAACCCATCTGGAAACACCATATATTTT
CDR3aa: CAISENPSGNTIYF

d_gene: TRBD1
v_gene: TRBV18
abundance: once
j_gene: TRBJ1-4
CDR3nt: TGTGCCAGCTCACCAACGACAGGGACTAATGAAAAACTGTTTTTT
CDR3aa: CASSPTTGTNEKLFF

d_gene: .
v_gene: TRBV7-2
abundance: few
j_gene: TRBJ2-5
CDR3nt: TGTGCCAGCGATAGGGGTGGCCATGTGGTACAGACCCAGTACTTC
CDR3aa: CASDRGGHVVQTQYF

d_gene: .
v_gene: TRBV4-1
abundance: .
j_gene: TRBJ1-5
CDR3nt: TGCGCCAGCAGCCAAGATGGCAGTTATCTGCCCCAGCATTTT
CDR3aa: CASSQDGSYLPQHF

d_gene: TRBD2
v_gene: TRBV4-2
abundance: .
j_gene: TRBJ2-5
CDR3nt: TGTGCCAGCACCCCGGGAAGCGGGGACCAAGAGACCCAGTACTTC
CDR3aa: CASTPGSGDQETQYF

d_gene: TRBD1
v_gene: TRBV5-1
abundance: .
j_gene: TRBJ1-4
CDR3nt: TGCGCCAGCAGCCGGGCGGGTGACAGGGCTTCCAATGAAAAACTGTTTTTT
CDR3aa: CASSRAGDRASNEKLFF

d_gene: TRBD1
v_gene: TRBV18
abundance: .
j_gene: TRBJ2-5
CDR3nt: TGTGCCAGCTCACCCGGGACAGATCCAAGATCGACCCAGTACTTC
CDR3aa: CASSPGTDPRSTQYF

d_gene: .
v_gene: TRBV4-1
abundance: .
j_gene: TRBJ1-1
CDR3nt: TGCGCCAGCAGCCAAGGTTACGGGGGTGTCGGGCTTGAAGCTTTCTTT
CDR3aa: CASSQGYGGVGLEAFF

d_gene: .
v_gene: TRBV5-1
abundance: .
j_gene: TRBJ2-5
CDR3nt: TGCGCCAGCAGCTTGTTCACAGCCCAAGAGACCCAGTACTTC
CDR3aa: CASSLFTAQETQYF

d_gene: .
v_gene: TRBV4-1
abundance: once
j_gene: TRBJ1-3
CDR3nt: TGCGCCAGCAGCCAAGACCCGCCGACAAACCGAAACACCATATATTTT
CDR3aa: CASSQDPPTNRNTIYF

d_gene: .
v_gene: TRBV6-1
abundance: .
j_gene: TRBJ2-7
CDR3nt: TGTGCCAGCATTAGGACGATGGGGGAGCAGTACTTC
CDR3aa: CASIRTMGEQYF

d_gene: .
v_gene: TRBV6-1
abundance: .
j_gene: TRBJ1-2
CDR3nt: TGTGCCACCTCCCTCAGGGTCCTCTATGGCTACACCTTC
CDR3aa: CATSLRVLYGYTF

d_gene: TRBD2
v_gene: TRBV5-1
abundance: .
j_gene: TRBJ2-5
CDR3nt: TGCGCCAGCAGCTGGGGAGCGGGGCCCCAAGAGACCCAGTACTTC
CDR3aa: CASSWGAGPQETQYF

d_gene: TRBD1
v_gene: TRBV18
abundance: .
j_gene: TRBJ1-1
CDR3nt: TGTGCCAGCTCACCAGACACAGGGGGCTTGTGGACTGAAGCTTTCTTT
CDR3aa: CASSPDTGGLWTEAFF